The T cell receptor beta chain described here comes from a study of response to subunit inactivated influenza vaccine. Study-level points and caveats: The authors suggested that few new T cells are recruited per seasonal influenza vaccination.

TCRdb called the RT-PCR reads again in MiXCR, with one record for every CDR3 protein. This table holds around 530,000 distinct CDR3 sequences, around 11% found once. The CDR3 is 12 residues long. The germline V and J ends were trimmed by 3 bases and 5 bases, with 2 bases remaining between them. Germline CDR1 reads SEHNR; CDR2 reads FQNEAQ (reference sequence). This clonotype appeared many times. Its target is unknown. This chain links TRBV7-9 with TRBJ1-6; D not resolved. The receptor was isolated from a man aged 45-65 years who received an inactivated influenza vaccine. The sequences come from PBMCs from blood, collected on the day of vaccination. In nucleotides, the CDR3 is TGTGCCAGCAGCTTGGATAATTCACCCCTCCACTTT. Residues: CASSLDNSPLHF.